This passage covers 7 T cell receptor beta chains from one sample sequenced in a study of blood T cell repertoires in COVID-19. Sequencing used immunoSEQ multiplex PCR; TCRdb keeps in-frame clones, though not all of them. The repertoire has about 59,000 clones, 75% to 95% of them found once; the top ten carry around a sixth. Sequenced input: peripheral blood. These receptors were collected from a man at least 80 years old with acute or convalescent COVID-19.

V usage is TRBV14 and J usage is TRBJ1-6; D not resolved. Germline loops: CDR1 SGHDN, CDR2 FVKESK. This CDR3 has 13 amino acids. Trimming took off 4 bases at V and 10 bases at J, with 11 bases between the two ends. The CDR3 nucleotides read TGTGCCAGCAGCCTCGAGGCGCGCTCACCCCTCCACTTT. It translates to CASSLEARSPLHF.

The rearrangement joins TRBV25-1 to TRBJ2-7; TRBD1 aligns across 9 bases. Germline V gene lookup returns CDR1 MGHDK and CDR2 SYGVNS. V lost 6 bases and J lost 5; bases outside the gene matches: 11. CDR3 size: 15 residues. CDR3 region: CASSAYRDREDEQYF. CDR3 coding DNA: TGTGCCAGCAGCGCCTATCGGGACAGGGAGGACGAGCAGTACTTC.

Note on this clone: The germline gene is not matched at one end of the junction; a read error may be the cause. V and J are TRBV7-7 and TRBJ2-3, with 8 bases fitting TRBD2. The CDR3 sequence is 14 residues long. In germline, CDR1 is SSHAT, CDR2 FNYEAQ (reference sequence). The CDR3 DNA sequence: TGTGCTAGCAGCCAAAGCGGGGGTGGAGATACGCAGTATTTT. Translated: CASSQSGGGDTQYF.

The CDR3 protein is CASSDERDQPQHF. Here the CDR3 DNA reads TGTGCCAGCAGTGATGAGAGGGATCAGCCCCAGCATTTT. The gene calls are TRBV6-1 and TRBJ1-5, with no clear D. Germline V gene lookup returns CDR1 MNHNS and CDR2 SASEGT. CDR3 length: 13 residues. V lost 3 bases to trimming and J lost 5 bases, with 8 bases between them.

This chain joins TRBV20-1 and TRBJ2-5, with 7 positions matching TRBD1. There are 14 residues in the CDR3. The ends lost 3 bases at V and 4 bases at J; junction bases unmatched: 8. Germline V gene sequence: CDR1 DFQATT, CDR2 SNEGSKA (reference sequence). The CDR3 region is CSASPQGITETQYF. The CDR3 nucleotides read TGCAGTGCTAGTCCACAGGGGATAACAGAGACCCAGTACTTC.

The chain is built from TRBV6-2 or TRBV6-3 and TRBJ1-1; D is undetermined. CDR1 MNHEY and CDR2 SVGEGT come from the germline V gene. CDR3 length equals 12 residues. V dropped 3 bases and J dropped 5 bases, with 7 bases sitting between them. This CDR3 is CASSYVRTEAFF. CDR3 in DNA: TGTGCCAGCAGTTATGTTCGGACTGAAGCTTTCTTT.

The count of this clone is one. This rearrangement joins TRBV19 to TRBJ1-2; 7 bases map to TRBD1. The CDR3 extends over 15 amino acids. The trim removed 7 bases at V and 7 bases at J, leaving 15 bases unmatched. Germline CDR1 LNHDA, CDR2 SQIVND (reference sequence). This chain's CDR3 is CASNEQGIVGSGYTF. Written as DNA, the CDR3 is TGTGCCAGTAATGAACAGGGGATCGTGGGGAGTGGCTACACCTTC.